This T cell receptor (beta chain) comes out of a study of blood T cell repertoires in COVID-19. Study at large: Italy, Spain and the United States were the sources of the convalescent and acute COVID-19 samples.

Authors' analysis steps: Quantification of nucleated cells was approximated via reference gene primer amplification. Repertoires were generated with immunoSEQ multiplex PCR, while TCRdb's copy carries only in-frame clones and drops some. The DNA was the basis for D and trimming; V, J and clone size are from that table. The sample lists hundreds of thousands of clones, about 90% occurring once. The V gene's germline CDR1 is SGHNT and CDR2 YENEEA. This CDR3 spans 16 amino acids. Trimming removed 2 bases from V and 4 bases from J; junction bases left unmatched: 7. J is TRBJ2-1 and V is TRBV11-3; 8 positions agree with TRBD2. The sequenced sample consisted of peripheral blood. This sequence originates from a woman under 30 who had recovered from COVID-19. This chain's CDR3 is CASSLTSGSSYNEQFF. CDR3 DNA: TGTGCCAGCAGCTTAACAAGCGGGAGTTCGTACAATGAGCAGTTCTTC.